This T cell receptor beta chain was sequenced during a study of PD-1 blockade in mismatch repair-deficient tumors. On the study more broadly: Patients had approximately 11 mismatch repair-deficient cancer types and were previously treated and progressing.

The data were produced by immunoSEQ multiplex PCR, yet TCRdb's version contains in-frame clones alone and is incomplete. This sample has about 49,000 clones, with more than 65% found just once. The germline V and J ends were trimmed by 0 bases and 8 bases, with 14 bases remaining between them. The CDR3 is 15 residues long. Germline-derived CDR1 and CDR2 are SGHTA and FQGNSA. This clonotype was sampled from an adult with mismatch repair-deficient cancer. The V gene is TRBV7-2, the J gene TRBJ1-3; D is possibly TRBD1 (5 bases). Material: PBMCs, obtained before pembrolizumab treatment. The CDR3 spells CASSLAPGTFDTIYF. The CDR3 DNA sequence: TGTGCCAGCAGCTTAGCCCCCGGGACTTTCGACACCATATATTTT.